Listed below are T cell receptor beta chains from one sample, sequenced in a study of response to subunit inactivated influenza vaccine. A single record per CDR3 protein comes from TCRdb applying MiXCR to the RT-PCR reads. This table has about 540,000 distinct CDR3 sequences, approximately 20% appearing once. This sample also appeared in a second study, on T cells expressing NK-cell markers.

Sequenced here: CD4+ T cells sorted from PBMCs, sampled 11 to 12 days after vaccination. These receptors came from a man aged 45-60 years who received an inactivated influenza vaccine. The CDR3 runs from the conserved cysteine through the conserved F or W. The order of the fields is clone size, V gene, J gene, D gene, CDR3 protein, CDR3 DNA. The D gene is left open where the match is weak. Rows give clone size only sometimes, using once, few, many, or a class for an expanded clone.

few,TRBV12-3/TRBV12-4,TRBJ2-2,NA,CASSGPVHASTGELFF,TGTGCCAGCAGTGGACCGGTGCACGCCTCCACCGGGGAGCTGTTTTTT
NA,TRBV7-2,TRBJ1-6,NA,CASSRDTRNSPLHF,TGTGCCAGCAGCCGGGACACAAGAAATTCACCCCTCCACTTT
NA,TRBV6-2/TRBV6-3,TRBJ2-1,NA,CASSWSLNEQFF,TGTGCCAGCAGTTGGAGCCTCAATGAGCAGTTCTTC
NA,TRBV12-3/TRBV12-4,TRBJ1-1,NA,CASSLWGGGTEAFF,TGTGCCAGCAGTTTATGGGGCGGGGGGACTGAAGCTTTCTTT
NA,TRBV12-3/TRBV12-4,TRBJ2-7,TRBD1,CASSPSGTGAYEQYF,TGTGCCAGCAGTCCATCCGGGACAGGGGCCTACGAGCAGTACTTC
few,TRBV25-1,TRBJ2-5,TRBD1,CASSAGTLGQGRKTQYF,TGTGCCAGCAGTGCAGGGACCCTTGGACAGGGGCGAAAGACCCAGTACTTC
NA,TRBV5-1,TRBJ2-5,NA,CASSLGLVAGETQYF,TGCGCCAGCAGCCTGGGGCTAGTGGCTGGGGAGACCCAGTACTTC
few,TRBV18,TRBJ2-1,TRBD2,CASSPSTSGGASPREQFF,TGTGCCAGCTCACCGTCGACTAGCGGGGGGGCCAGTCCACGTGAGCAGTTCTTC
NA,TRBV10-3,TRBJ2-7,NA,CAIKMGGGGYEQYF,TGTGCCATCAAAATGGGGGGCGGAGGCTACGAGCAGTACTTC
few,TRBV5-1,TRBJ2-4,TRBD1,CASSLVGGSENIQYF,TGCGCCAGCAGCCTGGTAGGGGGCAGCGAAAACATTCAGTACTTC
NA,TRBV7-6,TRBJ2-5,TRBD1,CASSSRQGQGETQYF,TGTGCCAGCAGTTCCCGACAGGGGCAGGGAGAGACCCAGTACTTC
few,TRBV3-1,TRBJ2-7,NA,CASSQSPSSYEQYF,TGTGCCAGCAGCCAATCCCCAAGCTCCTACGAGCAGTACTTC
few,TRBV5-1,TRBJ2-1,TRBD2,CASRTGLAGYNEQFF,TGCGCCAGCAGGACGGGACTAGCGGGCTACAATGAGCAGTTCTTC
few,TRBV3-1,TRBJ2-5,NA,CASSPPWGIQETQYF,TGTGCCAGCAGCCCCCCCTGGGGGATCCAAGAGACCCAGTACTTC
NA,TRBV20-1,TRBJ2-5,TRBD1,CSATRGQPETQYF,TGCAGTGCTACCAGGGGGCAGCCAGAGACCCAGTACTTC
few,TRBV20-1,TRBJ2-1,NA,CSAREGAVAWNEQFF,TGCAGTGCTAGAGAAGGAGCGGTGGCTTGGAATGAGCAGTTCTTC
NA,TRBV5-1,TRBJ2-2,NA,CASSLDTTTGELFF,TGCGCCAGCAGCTTGGACACGACCACCGGGGAGCTGTTTTTT
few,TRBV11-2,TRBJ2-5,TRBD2,CASSRPGLAKETQYF,TGTGCCAGCAGCAGACCGGGACTAGCGAAAGAGACCCAGTACTTC
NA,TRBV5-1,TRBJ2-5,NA,CASSLGRKETQYF,TGCGCCAGCAGCTTGGGGCGGAAAGAGACCCAGTACTTC
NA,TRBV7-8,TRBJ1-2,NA,CASSLTKGDGYTF,TGTGCCAGCAGCTTAACGAAGGGAGATGGCTACACCTTC
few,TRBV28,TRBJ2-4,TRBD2,CASSLFGGLAKNIQYF,TGTGCCAGCAGTTTATTCGGGGGGTTAGCCAAAAACATTCAGTACTTC
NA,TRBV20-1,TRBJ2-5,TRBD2,CSASGLAGEQETQYF,TGCAGTGCTTCCGGACTAGCGGGAGAGCAAGAGACCCAGTACTTC
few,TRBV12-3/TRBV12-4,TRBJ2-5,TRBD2,CASEASGGAWETQYF,TGTGCCAGCGAGGCTAGCGGGGGGGCATGGGAGACCCAGTACTTC
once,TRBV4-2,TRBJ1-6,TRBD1,CASSQPGQGSPLHF,TGTGCCAGCAGCCAACCGGGACAGGGTTCACCCCTCCACTTT
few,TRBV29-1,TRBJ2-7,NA,CSVLVLNYEQYF,TGCAGCGTCCTGGTCCTAAACTACGAGCAGTACTTC
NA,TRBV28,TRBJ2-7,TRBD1,CASSFPQGASYEQYF,TGTGCCAGCAGTTTCCCCCAGGGGGCCTCCTACGAGCAGTACTTC
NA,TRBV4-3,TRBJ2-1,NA,CASSQEVSFSYNEQFF,TGCGCCAGCAGCCAAGAAGTCTCGTTTTCCTACAATGAGCAGTTCTTC
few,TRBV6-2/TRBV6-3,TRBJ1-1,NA,CASSTGISNTEAFF,TGTGCCAGCAGTACAGGGATCAGCAACACTGAAGCTTTCTTT
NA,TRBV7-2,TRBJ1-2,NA,CASSLGSGPRHGGYTF,TGTGCCAGCAGCTTAGGATCGGGGCCAAGGCACGGTGGCTACACCTTC
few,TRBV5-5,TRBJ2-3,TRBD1,CASSFGTGADTQYF,TGTGCCAGCAGCTTTGGGACAGGGGCAGATACGCAGTATTTT
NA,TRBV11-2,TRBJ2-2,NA,CASSFPPGGSVTGELFF,TGTGCCAGCAGCTTCCCTCCCGGGGGTAGTGTCACCGGGGAGCTGTTTTTT
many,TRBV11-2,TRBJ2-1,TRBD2,CASRAGGPGNEQFF,TGTGCCAGTAGAGCGGGAGGGCCGGGCAATGAGCAGTTCTTC
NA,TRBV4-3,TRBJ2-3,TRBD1,CASSHLTGAIGTDTQYF,TGCGCCAGCAGCCACCTAACAGGGGCCATCGGCACAGATACGCAGTATTTT
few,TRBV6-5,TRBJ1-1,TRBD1,CASSYGDRGAQNTEAFF,TGTGCCAGCAGTTACGGGGACAGGGGTGCTCAGAACACTGAAGCTTTCTTT
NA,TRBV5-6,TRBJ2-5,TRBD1,CASSFGQVSGETQYF,TGTGCCAGCAGCTTTGGACAGGTCTCTGGGGAGACCCAGTACTTC
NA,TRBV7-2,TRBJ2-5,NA,CASSLASGGQETQYF,TGTGCCAGCAGCTTAGCGTCTGGAGGGCAAGAGACCCAGTACTTC
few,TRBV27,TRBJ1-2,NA,CASSFSAGSLYGYTF,TGTGCCAGCAGTTTTTCGGCGGGCTCCCTCTATGGCTACACCTTC
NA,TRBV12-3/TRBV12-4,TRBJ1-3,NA,CASSLALGSTGNTIYF,TGTGCCAGCAGTTTAGCTCTGGGTAGTACTGGAAACACCATATATTTT
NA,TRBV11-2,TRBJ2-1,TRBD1,CASSPTRGQGRNEQFF,TGTGCCAGCAGCCCTACCCGAGGACAGGGTAGGAATGAGCAGTTCTTC
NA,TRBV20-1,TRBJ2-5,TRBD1,CSAGQGAKGETQYF,TGCAGTGCTGGACAGGGGGCGAAGGGAGAGACCCAGTACTTC
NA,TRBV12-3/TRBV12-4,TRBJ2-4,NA,CATGEKNIQYF,TGTGCCACCGGGGAGAAAAACATTCAGTACTTC
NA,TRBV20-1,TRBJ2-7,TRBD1,CSARPLRGQGLYEQYF,TGCAGTGCTAGGCCCCTGAGGGGACAGGGGCTCTACGAGCAGTACTTC
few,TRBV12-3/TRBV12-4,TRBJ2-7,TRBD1,CATGQGYEQYF,TGTGCCACAGGACAGGGGTACGAGCAGTACTTC
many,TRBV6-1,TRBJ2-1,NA,CASGLGGMVSEQFF,TGTGCCAGCGGTCTGGGGGGCATGGTCAGTGAGCAGTTCTTC
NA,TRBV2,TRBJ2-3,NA,CASSEALMGTDTQYF,TGTGCCAGCAGTGAAGCGCTGATGGGCACAGATACGCAGTATTTT
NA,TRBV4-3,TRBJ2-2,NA,CASRAAGGELFF,TGCGCCAGCAGGGCAGCTGGCGGGGAGCTGTTTTTT
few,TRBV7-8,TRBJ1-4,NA,CASSLEVGRTNEKLFF,TGTGCCAGCAGCTTAGAGGTGGGGCGGACTAATGAAAAACTGTTTTTT
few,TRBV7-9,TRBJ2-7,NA,CASSSQSPNEQYF,TGTGCCAGCAGCTCCCAAAGTCCGAACGAGCAGTACTTC
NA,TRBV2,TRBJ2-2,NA,CASSEVGNRFSRTGELFF,TGTGCCAGCAGTGAAGTGGGTAACAGGTTTTCCCGCACCGGGGAGCTGTTTTTT
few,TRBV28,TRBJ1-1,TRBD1,CASRRTGHANTEAFF,TGTGCCAGCAGAAGGACAGGTCACGCAAACACTGAAGCTTTCTTT